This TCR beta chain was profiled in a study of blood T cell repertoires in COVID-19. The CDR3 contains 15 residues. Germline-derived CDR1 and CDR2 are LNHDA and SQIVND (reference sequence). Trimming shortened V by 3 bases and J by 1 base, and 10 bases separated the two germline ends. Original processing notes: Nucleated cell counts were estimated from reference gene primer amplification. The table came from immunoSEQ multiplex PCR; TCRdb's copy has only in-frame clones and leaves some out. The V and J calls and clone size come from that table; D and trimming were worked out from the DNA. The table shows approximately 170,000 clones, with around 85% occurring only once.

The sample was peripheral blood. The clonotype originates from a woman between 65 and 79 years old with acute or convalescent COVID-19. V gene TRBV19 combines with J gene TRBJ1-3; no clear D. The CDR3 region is CASSIGTSSGNTIYF. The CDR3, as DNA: TGTGCCAGTAGTATCGGTACTTCTTCTGGAAACACCATATATTTT.